Listed here are 5 T cell receptor beta chains from one sample, sequenced in a study of blood T cell repertoires in COVID-19. Measured with immunoSEQ multiplex PCR; TCRdb has only the in-frame clones, and not every one. Seen here are 45,000 to 55,000 clones, more than 70% observed once, and the top ten hold approximately 25%. Sequencing input: peripheral blood. These TCRs come from a woman of 80 years or more with acute or convalescent COVID-19.

This chain uses TRBV27 with TRBJ1-6, with D uncertain. Trimming pared 3 bases from V and 11 bases from J, leaving 14 bases between. Germline V gene sequence: CDR1 MNHEY, CDR2 SMNVEV (reference sequence). The CDR3 runs to 14 residues. CDR3 bases: TGTGCCAGCAGTTTGGGAGTGAGGGTGCCACCCCTCCACTTT. Translated: CASSLGVRVPPLHF.

The genes are TRBV6-5 and TRBJ1-3, with TRBD1 identical over 8 bases. The CDR3 runs 15 residues. Germline V gene lookup returns CDR1 MNHEY and CDR2 SVGAGI. V lost 7 bases, J lost 5 bases, and 10 bases stayed unmatched. CDR3 nucleotide sequence: TGTGCCAGCACCTCAGGTGGACAGGGCCGAAACACCATATATTTT. Translated: CASTSGGQGRNTIYF.

CDR3 region: CASSEFAGGSYEQFF. DNA for the CDR3: TGCGCCAGCAGTGAGTTTGCGGGAGGTTCTTACGAGCAGTTCTTC. The chain has TRBV10-1 and TRBJ2-1, with 8 bases that match TRBD2. Germline CDR1 reads WNHNN; CDR2 reads SYGVQD (reference sequence). V shed 1 base and J 10 bases; nucleotides not matched to a gene: 9. CDR3 length: 15 residues.

J is TRBJ2-7 and V is TRBV6-2 or TRBV6-3; a weak D match, TRBD1 (5 bases). Germline CDR1 reads MNHEY; CDR2 reads SVGEGT. Trimming took off 3 bases at V and 2 bases at J, with 11 bases between the two ends. This CDR3 has 14 residues. The CDR3 nucleotides read TGTGCCAGCAGTTATGTAGCAGGGCCCTACGAGCAGTACGTC. Its translation: CASSYVAGPYEQYV.

This clone has more than one count but fewer than ten. This chain uses TRBV3-1 (or the pseudogene TRBV3-2) with TRBJ2-5; 8 bases are shared with TRBD2. With V trimmed by 4 bases and J by 2 bases, 9 bases remained unmatched. This CDR3 comprises 16 residues. The germline gives CDR1 LGHDT, CDR2 YNNKEL (reference sequence). The CDR3 region is CASSRFLAGGQETQYF. The CDR3 DNA follows: TGTGCCAGCAGCCGTTTCCTCGCGGGAGGACAAGAGACCCAGTACTTC.